The 21 T cell receptor beta chains below were found in one sample sequenced in a study of shared clonotypes between healthy human individuals. TCRdb's table, derived via immunoSEQ multiplex PCR, lists solely in-frame clones and lacks some. The sample has under 550,000 clones, 95% to 97% seen once. The sample comprised naive CD4+ T cells sorted from blood. The sample's subset: CD45RA+ positively selected. These receptors came from a woman under 40 in good health.

The chain links TRBV10-1 to TRBJ2-3; D unresolved. This CDR3 is built from 14 residues. CDR1 is WNHNN and CDR2 is SYGVQD in the germline V gene (reference sequence). The germline V and J ends were trimmed by 6 bases and 4 bases, with 14 bases remaining between them. Here the CDR3 DNA reads TGCGCCAGCAGCTCGATAACTGGTGCAGATACGCAGTATTTT. Translation gives CASSSITGADTQYF.

DNA of the CDR3: TGTGCCAGCAGCGCCAGGGGACTAGCGGGCTTTGAGACCCAGTACTTC. Translating gives CASSARGLAGFETQYF. The rearrangement uses TRBV9 and TRBJ2-5, with TRBD2 identical over 12 bases. J gave up 5 bases and V 3 bases, and 8 bases lay outside the gene matches. The CDR3 spans 16 residues. Germline assignment: CDR1 SGDLS and CDR2 YYNGEE.

The rearrangement links TRBV6-5 to TRBJ1-2, with D possibly matching TRBD1 (6 bases). Germline V lookup: CDR1 MNHEY, CDR2 SVGAGI. V shed 7 bases and J shed 3 bases, with 15 bases lying between them. CDR3 length: 14 amino acids. CDR3 nucleotides: TGTGCCAGCACCAAAATACAGGGCGACTATGGCTACACCTTC. It yields the protein CASTKIQGDYGYTF.

This CDR3 is CASSPQAGVTDTQYF. CDR3 nucleotide sequence: TGTGCCAGCAGCCCCCAAGCGGGAGTAACAGATACGCAGTATTTT. This chain links TRBV7-2 with TRBJ2-3; 8 nucleotides agree with TRBD2. Germline-derived CDR1 and CDR2 are SGHTA and FQGNSA. V shed 5 bases and J 3 bases; nucleotides not matched to a gene: 7. The CDR3 totals 15 residues.

The chain recombines TRBV5-5 with TRBJ2-3; D gene uncertain. Germline V gene lookup returns CDR1 SGHKS and CDR2 YYEKEE (reference sequence). Trimming cost V 2 bases and J 0 bases, with 7 bases left between them. The CDR3 length is 14 residues. CDR3 in amino acids: CASSFKFSTDTQYF. The CDR3, as DNA: TGTGCCAGCAGCTTCAAGTTTAGCACAGATACGCAGTATTTT.

This chain links TRBV7-9 with TRBJ2-3; D call uncertain. The CDR3 covers 15 residues. The V end lost 3 bases, the J end lost 4 bases, and 14 bases lay between the germline ends. Per germline, CDR1 SEHNR and CDR2 FQNEAQ (reference sequence). The CDR3 bases are TGTGCCAGCAGCTTGGCCGGGTACGCTTCAGATACGCAGTATTTT. This sequence encodes CASSLAGYASDTQYF.

This rearrangement joins TRBV25-1 to TRBJ2-1, with 7 nucleotides matching TRBD2. The trim removed 4 bases at V and 1 base at J, leaving 7 bases unmatched. The CDR3 has 16 residues. Germline CDR1 and CDR2: MGHDK and SYGVNS. CDR3 in DNA: TGTGCCAGCAGTGGGGAGGGAGTAGGGTCCTACAATGAGCAGTTCTTC. Residues: CASSGEGVGSYNEQFF.

This chain links TRBV7-2 with TRBJ2-2, with 8 bases that match TRBD2. Germline V gene data show CDR1 as SGHTA and CDR2 as FQGNSA. V lost 3 bases, J lost 6 bases, and 9 bases stayed unmatched. The CDR3 consists of 16 residues. The CDR3 spells CASSFPGLDVAGELFF. The CDR3 coding sequence is TGTGCCAGCAGCTTCCCGGGACTAGATGTCGCCGGGGAGCTGTTTTTT.

V is TRBV19 and J is TRBJ2-3; 11 bases are shared with TRBD2. From germline, CDR1 is LNHDA and CDR2 SQIVND (reference sequence). After removal of 5 bases from V and 6 bases from J, the junction contained 10 bases not matched to a gene. The length of the CDR3 is 16 residues. The CDR3, as DNA: TGTGCCAGTAGTTCTATCTTAGCGGGAGGGCCCGATACGCAGTATTTT. Its translation is CASSSILAGGPDTQYF.

The CDR3 coding sequence is TGTGCCAGCAGGGTTCCGGACACTGAAGCTTTCTTT. Its protein is CASRVPDTEAFF. The J gene is TRBJ1-1, the V gene TRBV28; D is unclear. Germline V gene sequence: CDR1 MDHEN, CDR2 SYDVKM. CDR3 length equals 12 residues. Between the trimmed V and J ends, which lost 6 bases and 3 bases, there was a span of 8 bases.

The chain uses TRBV5-4 and TRBJ2-5; TRBD2 aligns across 13 bases. The junction had 16 bases not matched to a gene; V was cut back by 0 bases and J by 11 bases. This CDR3 has 18 residues. CDR1 is SGHNT, CDR2 YYREEE, per germline (reference sequence). The CDR3 DNA sequence: TGTGCCAGCAGCTTGGGGACCGCAACTAGCGGGAGGGTGAGTGAGCAGTACTTC. Amino acids: CASSLGTATSGRVSEQYF.

This rearrangement joins TRBV5-5 to TRBJ2-3, with 8 nucleotides matching TRBD2. V dropped 3 bases and J dropped 5; count of bases not matched to a gene: 11. This CDR3 is 16 amino acids long. CDR1 and CDR2 (germline): SGHKS, YYEKEE (reference sequence). In nucleotides, the CDR3 is TGTGCCAGCAGCTATGAACCGGGACTAGATGGAGATACGCAGTATTTT. Translation gives CASSYEPGLDGDTQYF.

The V and J genes are TRBV6-4 and TRBJ1-1, with D tentatively TRBD1 (5 bases). Looked up from germline, CDR1 is MRHNA and CDR2 is SNTAGT. The CDR3 is 13 amino acids. V was shortened by 5 bases and J by 1 base, with 8 bases between the two germline ends. This CDR3 reads CASSSDRNTEAFF. The CDR3 bases are TGTGCCAGCAGTAGCGACAGGAACACTGAAGCTTTCTTT.

This chain connects TRBV19 to TRBJ2-1; 8 bases match TRBD1. The CDR3 extends over 15 amino acids. The J segment lost 4 bases and the V segment lost 3 bases, leaving 5 bases of the junction unmatched. CDR1 is LNHDA, CDR2 SQIVND, per germline (reference sequence). CDR3 loop: CASSIDRGKYNEQFF. The CDR3 DNA reads as TGTGCCAGTAGTATCGACAGGGGAAAATACAATGAGCAGTTCTTC.

This chain uses TRBV5-1 with TRBJ2-7; 14 bases map to TRBD2. Germline V lookup: CDR1 SGHRS, CDR2 YFSETQ. The V gene end was trimmed by 0 bases and the J gene end by 1 base; junction bases not matched to a gene: 9. CDR3 length: 19 residues. In nucleotides, the CDR3 is TGCGCCAGCAGCTTGGCCGCGACTAGCGGGAGGGCCGGGTCCTACGAGCAGTACTTC. Residues: CASSLAATSGRAGSYEQYF.

The rearrangement joins TRBV11-2 to TRBJ2-7, with D tentatively TRBD2 (5 bases). CDR1 and CDR2 (germline): SGHAT, FQNNGV. The V and J ends lost 3 bases and 2 bases respectively, with 14 bases between them. The CDR3 consists of 15 residues. CDR3 nucleotide sequence: TGTGCCAGCAGCTTTGCGGCAAGCGGTCCCTACGAGCAGTACTTC. It specifies CASSFAASGPYEQYF.

The chain carries TRBV7-6 and TRBJ2-1; D ambiguous. V lost 3 bases to trimming and J lost 8 bases, with 17 bases between them. CDR3 length equals 15 residues. Germline CDR1 and CDR2: SGHVS and FNYEAQ. The DNA for the CDR3 is TGTGCCAGCAGCTTTCGGACCACGGTGATTGATGAGCAGTTCTTC. It codes for CASSFRTTVIDEQFF.

Remarks on this clone: Other DNA sequences of this sample code for an identical CDR3. The chain combines TRBV5-1 with TRBJ1-5, with 7 bases matching TRBD1. CDR3 length equals 14 residues. J lost 6 bases, V lost 0 bases, and 3 bases had no gene match. Germline CDR1 and CDR2: SGHRS and YFSETQ. The CDR3 DNA is TGCGCCAGCAGCTTGGCGGCAGGGGGTCAGCCCCAGCATTTT. It codes for CASSLAAGGQPQHF.

The chain links TRBV29-1 to TRBJ2-5; D is undetermined. The CDR3 loop spans 15 amino acids. Trimming stripped 2 bases from V and 4 bases from J, with 17 bases between. Germline loops: CDR1 SQVTM, CDR2 ANQGSEA. CDR3 loop: CSVERGTNGGETQYF. The CDR3 coding sequence is TGCAGCGTTGAAAGAGGAACTAACGGCGGAGAGACCCAGTACTTC.

This chain joins TRBV7-6 and TRBJ2-7; D possibly corresponds to TRBD2 (5 bases). With 5 bases removed from V and 7 bases from J, the gap between germline ends came to 21 bases. Looked up from germline, CDR1 is SGHVS and CDR2 is FNYEAQ. The CDR3 is 15 amino acids. DNA for the CDR3: TGTGCCAGCAGCCCTTGGCCAGCGGCCGTGGGTGAGCAGTACTTC. It translates to CASSPWPAAVGEQYF.

The CDR3 spells CASSLGPQVYGYTF. The DNA of the CDR3 is TGTGCCAGCAGTTTAGGCCCTCAGGTGTATGGCTACACCTTC. V usage is TRBV28 and J usage is TRBJ1-2, with unresolved D. V was pared by 2 bases and J by 5 bases, with 12 bases between. The CDR3 sequence is 14 residues long. Germline CDR1 and CDR2: MDHEN and SYDVKM.